This T cell receptor beta chain emerged from a study of shared clonotypes between healthy human individuals. Trimming cost V 9 bases and J 4 bases; bases outside gene matches: 4. CDR3 length equals 13 residues. The germline V gene has CDR1 LNHDA and CDR2 SQIVND (reference sequence). Profiled with immunoSEQ multiplex PCR; TCRdb holds only in-frame clones, not every one. The data contain hundreds of thousands of clones, about three quarters of them singletons. There are a few counts of this clone. The antigen is unknown. Notes on the study in general: Sharing across several donors was seen in 4.5% to 6.5% of naive CD4 clonotypes.

This clonotype originated in a woman aged 25 to 39 in good health. The sample comprised memory CD4+ T cells sorted from blood. Subset indicated: CD45RA-negative fraction. The chain joins TRBV19 to TRBJ2-1; 9 bases align to TRBD1. The CDR3 protein is CARRGTGYNEQFF. The DNA for the CDR3 is TGTGCCAGAAGAGGGACAGGGTACAATGAGCAGTTCTTC. The complete variable domain, with remaining parts taken from reference TRBV19 and TRBJ2-1, reads DGGITQSPKYLFRKEGQNVTLSCEQNLNHDAMYWYRQDPGQGLRLIYYSQIVNDFQKGDIAEGYSVSREKKESFPLTVTSAQKNPTAFYLCARRGTGYNEQFFGPGTRLTVL.